Listed below are T cell receptor beta chains from one sample, sequenced in a study of blood T cell repertoires in COVID-19. Repertoires were generated with immunoSEQ multiplex PCR, while TCRdb's copy carries only in-frame clones and drops some. The sample contains some 14,000 clones, 65% to 85% of which appear only once. Sequences were obtained from peripheral blood. The receptors were sampled from a human donor in a cohort sampled during active COVID-19. Each CDR3 is given with its conserved first and last residue. The D gene is left open where the match is weak. Clone size is shown for a subset of rows, as once, few, many or a class of expanded clone.

v_gene	j_gene	abundance	d_gene	CDR3aa	CDR3nt
TRBV20-1	TRBJ2-3	.	TRBD2	CSASPGTSGSADTQYF	TGCAGTGCTAGTCCCGGGACTAGCGGGAGCGCAGATACGCAGTATTTT
TRBV7-2	TRBJ2-3	.	TRBD2	CASSLGVNGGSTDTQYF	TGTGCCAGCAGCTTAGGAGTCAACGGGGGGAGCACAGATACGCAGTATTTT
TRBV7-9	TRBJ1-2	.	TRBD1	CASSLDHRGGGYTF	TGTGCCAGCAGCTTAGATCACAGGGGAGGCGGCTACACCTTC
TRBV5-1	TRBJ1-5	.	.	CASSQDGRDQPQHF	TGCGCCAGCAGCCAGGACGGGAGAGACCAGCCCCAGCATTTT
TRBV11-2	TRBJ2-1	.	TRBD2	CASSLVSRVAGLNEQFF	TGTGCCAGCAGCTTAGTTAGTAGGGTAGCGGGGCTCAATGAGCAGTTCTTC
TRBV7-2	TRBJ2-3	.	TRBD1	CASSFGVTGVTDTQYF	TGTGCCAGCAGCTTTGGGGTTACAGGGGTAACGGATACGCAGTATTTT
TRBV6-2/TRBV6-3	TRBJ2-7	.	.	CASSYYGSDYEQYF	TGTGCCAGCAGTTATTACGGGAGTGACTACGAGCAGTACTTC
TRBV7-6	TRBJ2-5	once	TRBD2	CASSLRLAGGILETQYF	TGTGCCAGCAGCCTCCGACTAGCGGGAGGAATTCTAGAGACCCAGTACTTC
TRBV5-4	TRBJ2-2	once	TRBD1	CASSRGTGTGELFF	TGTGCCAGCAGCAGAGGGACAGGCACCGGGGAGCTGTTTTTT
TRBV3-1/TRBV3-2	TRBJ2-3	medium-sized	.	CASSSKSHRLLCRREPDTQYF	TGTGCCAGCAGCTCAAAATCACATAGACTACTGTGTCGGAGGGAACCAGATACGCAGTATTTT
TRBV28	TRBJ2-7	.	.	CASSPQDSPIYEQYF	TGTGCCAGCAGTCCCCAGGACAGCCCCATCTACGAGCAGTACTTC
TRBV9	TRBJ2-2	once	TRBD2	CASSGEAGGPHGELFF	TGTGCCAGCAGCGGAGAGGCGGGAGGGCCCCACGGGGAGCTGTTTTTT
TRBV6-6	TRBJ2-7	.	.	CASSYNGVPYEQYF	TGTGCCAGCAGTTACAATGGAGTTCCTTACGAGCAGTACTTC
TRBV4-2	TRBJ2-5	.	TRBD2	CASSQRLAGGGQETQYF	TGTGCCAGCAGCCAGAGACTAGCGGGAGGGGGACAAGAGACCCAGTACTTC
TRBV7-2	TRBJ2-7	.	TRBD1	CASSPRQGIYEQYF	TGTGCCAGCAGCCCAAGACAGGGGATCTACGAGCAGTACTTC
TRBV2	TRBJ1-2	.	.	CASSGFGAGYNYGYTF	TGTGCCAGCAGTGGCTTTGGGGCTGGGTATAACTATGGCTACACCTTC
TRBV5-1	TRBJ2-3	.	.	CASSPGSFGEADTQYF	TGCGCCAGCAGCCCGGGGTCATTCGGAGAGGCAGATACGCAGTATTTT
TRBV19	TRBJ1-1	once	.	CASSTTGNTEAFF	TGTGCCAGTAGTACAACAGGGAACACTGAAGCTTTCTTT
TRBV6-5	TRBJ2-1	.	.	CASSYLSSSYNEQFF	TGTGCCAGCAGTTACCTCTCGAGCTCCTACAATGAGCAGTTCTTC
TRBV9	TRBJ2-3	few	.	CASSTTGGDRTQYF	TGTGCCAGCAGCACCACAGGAGGGGACCGGACGCAGTATTTT
TRBV7-8	TRBJ2-1	once	TRBD2	CASSLYSGMGNGGEQFF	TGTGCCAGCAGCCTATATAGCGGGATGGGGAACGGCGGTGAGCAGTTCTTC
TRBV3-1/TRBV3-2	TRBJ1-3	.	TRBD1	CASSTGVYGNTIYF	TGTGCCAGCAGTACAGGGGTATACGGAAACACCATATATTTT
TRBV2	TRBJ1-2	.	TRBD1	CASSEGTAYGYTF	TGTGCCAGCAGCGAAGGGACAGCCTATGGCTACACCTTC
TRBV4-1	TRBJ1-5	few	.	CASSQEMTGNQPQHF	TGCGCCAGCAGCCAAGAAATGACGGGGAACCAGCCCCAGCATTTT
TRBV18	TRBJ1-2	.	.	CASSPLSSDSDYGYTF	TGTGCCAGCTCACCTCTCTCTTCGGACAGCGACTATGGCTACACCTTC
TRBV5-1	TRBJ2-7	.	.	CASSQTGEGYEQYF	TGCGCCAGCAGCCAGACAGGGGAGGGCTACGAGCAGTACTTC
TRBV5-6	TRBJ1-3	few	.	CASSLSDRLNRNTIYF	TGTGCCAGCAGCTTGTCCGACAGGTTGAATCGAAACACCATATATTTT
TRBV9	TRBJ2-3	.	TRBD2	CASSPGVGGTTDTQYF	TGTGCCAGCAGCCCGGGTGTGGGGGGGACCACAGATACGCAGTATTTT
TRBV6-5	TRBJ1-2	.	.	CASSSRGGASGYTF	TGTGCCAGCAGTAGCCGGGGGGGGGCGAGCGGCTACACCTTC
TRBV11-2	TRBJ2-3	.	TRBD1	CASSSGQDTDTQYF	TGTGCCAGCAGCTCGGGACAGGACACAGATACGCAGTATTTT
TRBV9	TRBJ2-5	.	TRBD2	CASSVTSGGAKETQYF	TGTGCCAGCAGCGTGACTAGCGGGGGGGCTAAGGAGACCCAGTACTTC
TRBV4-2	TRBJ2-7	.	.	CASSQVEEAYEQYF	TGTGCCAGCAGCCAAGTGGAGGAGGCCTACGAGCAGTACTTC
TRBV3-1/TRBV3-2	TRBJ2-3	once	TRBD2	CASSPDSGGSNTQYF	TGTGCCAGCAGCCCGGATAGCGGGGGGTCGAATACGCAGTATTTT
TRBV27	TRBJ1-2	once	TRBD1	CASSGGGQGYGYTF	TGTGCCAGCAGTGGGGGGGGACAGGGCTATGGCTACACCTTC
TRBV5-5	TRBJ1-1	.	TRBD1	CASSVTGGTEAFF	TGTGCCAGCAGCGTGACAGGGGGCACTGAAGCTTTCTTT
TRBV14	TRBJ2-7	.	.	CASSPMGGLSGTSLYEQYF	TGTGCCAGCAGCCCGATGGGGGGGCTCAGCGGAACAAGCCTCTACGAGCAGTACTTC
TRBV2	TRBJ2-3	few	TRBD2	CASRGGTASTDTQYF	TGTGCCAGCAGGGGGGGGACCGCTAGCACAGATACGCAGTATTTT
TRBV6-2/TRBV6-3	TRBJ1-5	.	TRBD1	CASSYSIQGATFSNQPQHF	TGTGCCAGCAGTTACTCGATCCAGGGGGCAACGTTTAGCAATCAGCCCCAGCATTTT
TRBV18	TRBJ2-5	.	.	CASSPTDPLQTQYF	TGTGCCAGCTCACCCACAGACCCTTTGCAGACCCAGTACTTC
TRBV5-1	TRBJ1-3	.	TRBD1	CASREVGTGGFLNGNTIYF	TGCGCCAGCAGAGAGGTCGGCACAGGGGGCTTCCTGAACGGAAACACCATATATTTT
TRBV19	TRBJ1-1	.	TRBD1	CASSTTGANTEAFF	TGTGCCAGTAGTACTACAGGGGCGAACACTGAAGCTTTCTTT
TRBV6-5	TRBJ1-5	once	TRBD1	CASSPGTVTQPQHF	TGTGCCAGCAGCCCAGGGACAGTTACTCAGCCCCAGCATTTT
TRBV19	TRBJ2-5	.	.	CASSNLAVGGETQYF	TGTGCCAGTAGTAACCTAGCGGTAGGGGGGGAGACCCAGTACTTC
TRBV28	TRBJ2-2	.	.	CASSWEGELFF	TGTGCCAGCAGTTGGGAGGGGGAGCTGTTTTTT
TRBV6-1	TRBJ2-7	.	TRBD2	CASSEGSSGSSYEQYF	TGTGCCAGCAGTGAAGGGAGTAGCGGGAGCTCCTACGAGCAGTACTTC
TRBV7-2	TRBJ1-4	.	TRBD1	CASSPFTGEEEKLFF	TGTGCCAGCAGCCCATTCACAGGGGAGGAAGAAAAACTGTTTTTT
TRBV25-1	TRBJ2-7	.	TRBD1	CASGGTAEQYF	TGTGCCAGCGGTGGGACAGCCGAGCAGTACTTC
TRBV4-2	TRBJ2-3	.	TRBD2	CASSRSLAGGPDTQYF	TGTGCCAGCAGCCGGTCACTAGCGGGAGGGCCAGATACGCAGTATTTT
TRBV6-5	TRBJ1-2	.	TRBD1	CASSRQGSGYGYTF	TGTGCCAGCAGTAGACAGGGGTCTGGCTATGGCTACACCTTC
TRBV20-1	TRBJ2-7	.	TRBD1	CSGTGGNEQYF	TGCAGTGGGACAGGGGGCAACGAGCAGTACTTC
TRBV11-3	TRBJ2-3	.	TRBD2	CASSLGGRDTDTQYF	TGTGCCAGCAGCTTAGGAGGGAGGGACACAGATACGCAGTATTTT
TRBV6-6	TRBJ2-3	.	.	CASSYSTTLSPDTQYF	TGTGCCAGCAGTTACTCGACAACGTTAAGCCCAGATACGCAGTATTTT
TRBV30	TRBJ1-1	.	TRBD1	CAWRGDRGPGTNTEAFF	TGTGCCTGGAGGGGGGACAGGGGGCCTGGAACGAACACTGAAGCTTTCTTT
TRBV7-9	TRBJ2-3	.	.	CASSPVGVDTQYF	TGTGCCAGCAGCCCGGTCGGGGTAGATACGCAGTATTTT
TRBV5-1	TRBJ2-7	.	.	CASSLGWRGTVSYEQYF	TGCGCCAGCAGCTTAGGCTGGAGGGGGACAGTTTCCTACGAGCAGTACTTC
TRBV19	TRBJ2-3	once	TRBD1	CASRTTRGLGDTQYF	TGTGCCAGTAGAACAACCAGGGGGCTCGGAGATACGCAGTATTTT
TRBV19	TRBJ2-3	.	TRBD2	CASSGDLAGMADTQYF	TGTGCCAGTAGTGGCGATCTAGCGGGGATGGCAGATACGCAGTATTTT
TRBV30	TRBJ2-7	.	.	CAWSVLDRYEQYF	TGTGCCTGGAGTGTACTTGACAGATACGAGCAGTACTTC
TRBV4-2	TRBJ2-5	.	TRBD1	CASSQGDRAKTQYF	TGTGCCAGCAGCCAAGGGGACAGGGCCAAGACCCAGTACTTC